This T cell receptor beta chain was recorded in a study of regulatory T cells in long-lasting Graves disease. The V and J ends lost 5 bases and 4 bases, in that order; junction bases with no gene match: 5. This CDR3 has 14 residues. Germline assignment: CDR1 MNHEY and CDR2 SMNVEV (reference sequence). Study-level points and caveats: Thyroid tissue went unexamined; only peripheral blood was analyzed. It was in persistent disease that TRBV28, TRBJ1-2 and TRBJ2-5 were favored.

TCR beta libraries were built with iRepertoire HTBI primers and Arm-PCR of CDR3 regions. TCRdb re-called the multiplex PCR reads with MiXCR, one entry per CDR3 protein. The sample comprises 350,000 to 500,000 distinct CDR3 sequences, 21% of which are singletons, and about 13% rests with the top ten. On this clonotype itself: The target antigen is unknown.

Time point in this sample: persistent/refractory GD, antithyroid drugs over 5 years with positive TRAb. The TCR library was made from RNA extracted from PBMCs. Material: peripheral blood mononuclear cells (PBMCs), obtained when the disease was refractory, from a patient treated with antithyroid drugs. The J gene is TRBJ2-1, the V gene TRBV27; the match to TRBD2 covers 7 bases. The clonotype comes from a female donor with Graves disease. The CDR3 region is CASSKREGYNEQFF. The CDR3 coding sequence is TGTGCCAGCAGTAAGAGGGAGGGATACAATGAGCAGTTCTTC.